The 9 T cell receptor beta chains given below trace back to one sample, sequenced in a study of T cell responses to AZD1222 COVID-19 vaccine. Assay: immunoSEQ multiplex PCR; the TCRdb copy retains only in-frame clones and omits some. The sample shows more than 150,000 clones, roughly nine tenths of them seen only once. The source material was peripheral blood, sampled after recovery from COVID-19. The source is an adult who had recovered from COVID-19.

The chain carries TRBV14 and TRBJ1-6; D is uncertain. The V end lost 4 bases, the J end lost 7 bases, and 2 bases lay between the germline ends. CDR3 length: 11 residues. From germline, CDR1 is SGHDN and CDR2 FVKESK. The CDR3: CASSLNSPLHF. CDR3 DNA sequence: TGTGCCAGCAGCCTGAATTCACCCCTCCACTTT.

Details on this clone: Other nucleotide sequences in the sample specify the same CDR3. The rearrangement links TRBV5-4 to TRBJ1-1; 11 bases are a match to TRBD1. J lost 5 bases, V lost 4 bases, and 7 bases had no gene match. The CDR3 extends over 15 amino acids. CDR1 and CDR2 (germline): SGHNT, YYREEE (reference sequence). The CDR3 is CASSLPGQGGTEAFF. The CDR3 DNA follows: TGTGCCAGCAGCCTTCCGGGACAGGGGGGTACTGAAGCTTTCTTT.

The chain combines TRBV5-1 with TRBJ2-6; D assignment may be TRBD1 or TRBD2 (5 bases each). Trimming took off 4 bases at V and 2 bases at J, with 19 bases between the two ends. CDR1 is SGHRS, CDR2 YFSETQ, per germline. The CDR3 is 18 amino acids. The CDR3 DNA follows: TGCGCCAGCAGCGTACGGGGCCCCTTTTATACTGGGGCCAACGTCCTGACTTTC. As protein: CASSVRGPFYTGANVLTF.

The chain links TRBV7-6 to TRBJ2-5; TRBD2 is a possible D gene (6 bases). Deletions cut 3 bases from V and 2 bases from J, with 25 bases between. The CDR3 is 19 amino acids. CDR1 is SGHVS and CDR2 is FNYEAQ in the germline V gene. The CDR3 region is CASSLVPPPIRRAQETQYF. CDR3 in DNA: TGTGCCAGCAGCTTGGTCCCACCCCCAATCCGGAGGGCACAAGAGACCCAGTACTTC.

This chain links TRBV9 with TRBJ2-5, with TRBD2 matching 8 bases. The CDR3 is 15 amino acids. With V trimmed by 4 bases and J by 4 bases, 9 bases remained unmatched. Germline CDR1 reads SGDLS; CDR2 reads YYNGEE. CDR3 protein: CASSLAAGGAETQYF. The CDR3 DNA is TGTGCCAGCAGCCTGGCTGCCGGGGGGGCAGAGACCCAGTACTTC.

The genes are TRBV5-5 and TRBJ1-5; no clear D gene. V lost 1 base to trimming and J lost 5 bases, with 13 bases between them. This CDR3 spans 15 amino acids. Per the germline V gene, CDR1 is SGHKS and CDR2 is YYEKEE (reference sequence). Written as DNA, the CDR3 is TGTGCCAGCAGCTTGCGTTGGGCCGGAGATCAGCCCCAGCATTTT. It codes for CASSLRWAGDQPQHF.

In this sample, this clone turned up once. The CDR3 sequence is CASSQSLRQGPDYEQYF. DNA for the CDR3: TGCGCCAGCAGTCAGTCCCTACGACAGGGGCCGGACTACGAGCAGTACTTC. The chain combines TRBV23-1 with TRBJ2-7, with 8 bases that match TRBD1. TRBV23-1 is assigned to the ORF class and has an uncertain function. This CDR3 is built from 17 residues. V gave up 3 bases and J gave up 3 bases; unmatched junction bases: 13.

The V gene is TRBV9, the J gene TRBJ1-2; D gene uncertain. Germline assignment: CDR1 SGDLS and CDR2 YYNGEE. V was pared by 0 bases and J by 8 bases, with 8 bases between. The CDR3 sequence is 12 residues long. In nucleotides, the CDR3 is TGTGCCAGCAGCGTAGCTGGAGAAGGCTACACCTTC. It yields the protein CASSVAGEGYTF. The whole variable domain, filled in from reference TRBV9 and TRBJ1-2, reads DSGVTQTPKHLITATGQRVTLRCSPRSGDLSVYWYQQSLDQGLQFLIQYYNGEERAKGNILERFSAQQFPDLHSELNLSSLELGDSALYFCASSVAGEGYTFGSGTRLTVV.

The chain joins TRBV19 to TRBJ2-7; no firm D call. The CDR3 length is 15 residues. Germline CDR1 and CDR2: LNHDA and SQIVND (reference sequence). Trimming shortened V by 3 bases and J by 0 bases, and 12 bases separated the two germline ends. DNA for the CDR3: TGTGCCAGTAGTATTTATTTAGATACCTCCTACGAGCAGTACTTC. It translates to CASSIYLDTSYEQYF.